These 30 T cell receptor beta chains share one sample of origin, sequenced in a study of response to subunit inactivated influenza vaccine. Using its own MiXCR run on the RT-PCR reads, TCRdb lists one record per CDR3 protein. The profile shows some 550,000 distinct CDR3 sequences, approximately 22% of them singletons. This sample was also put to use in a study of T cells expressing NK-cell markers. From that paper: The authors generated TCR beta cDNA through 5'RACE template switching with UMIs.

The material sequenced was CD4+ T cells sorted from PBMCs, taken about 11 days after vaccination. These receptors were obtained from a man aged 45-60 years who received an inactivated influenza vaccine.

The V gene is TRBV3-1, the J gene TRBJ2-3, with a possible D match to TRBD2 (5 bases). Trimming removed 2 bases at V and 6 bases at J, with 9 bases between. CDR1 is LGHDT, CDR2 YNNKEL, per germline (reference sequence). This CDR3 region has 13 residues. The CDR3 sequence: CASSQKRVDTQYF. In DNA, the CDR3 is TGTGCCAGCAGCCAAAAGAGGGTGGATACGCAGTATTTT.

The chain carries TRBV28 and TRBJ2-5; D is possibly TRBD2 (5 bases). The CDR3 sequence is 12 residues long. Germline loops: CDR1 MDHEN, CDR2 SYDVKM. Trimming cost V 8 bases and J 2 bases, with 9 bases left between them. CDR3 sequence: CASGSVQETQYF. The CDR3 DNA reads TGTGCCAGCGGGAGCGTTCAAGAGACCCAGTACTTC.

This clonotype was seen a handful of times. The germline gene is not matched at one end of the junction; a read error may be the cause. In nucleotides, the CDR3 is TGTGCCAGCAGTTTTCGCTTCCGGACAGGGGATTCCTACGAGCAGAACTTC. Amino acids: CASSFRFRTGDSYEQNF. The V call is TRBV27, the J call TRBJ2-7; 9 nucleotides line up with TRBD1. The CDR3 extends over 17 amino acids. The V gene's germline CDR1 is MNHEY and CDR2 SMNVEV (reference sequence).

This clonotype was found a few times. The chain employs TRBV11-2 and TRBJ2-1; D gene uncertain. V shed 2 bases and J shed 0 bases, with 11 bases lying between them. The CDR3 length is 16 residues. From germline, CDR1 is SGHAT and CDR2 FQNNGV. The CDR3 here is CASSLTQLSSYNEQFF. The CDR3, as DNA: TGTGCCAGCAGCTTAACCCAGTTGAGCTCCTACAATGAGCAGTTCTTC.

The V and J genes are TRBV3-1 and TRBJ2-7; the match to TRBD2 covers 11 bases. CDR3 length: 16 residues. The germline gives CDR1 LGHDT, CDR2 YNNKEL (reference sequence). The V and J ends lost 2 bases and 2 bases, in that order; junction bases with no gene match: 5. The CDR3 DNA follows: TGTGCCAGCAGCCAAAAAAAGACTAGCGGGGCCTACGAGCAGTACTTC. The encoded protein is CASSQKKTSGAYEQYF.

The chain uses TRBV30 and TRBJ2-1; 7 bases map to TRBD2. The germline CDR1 and CDR2 sequences are GTSNPN and SVGIG (reference sequence). V lost 5 bases to trimming and J lost 9 bases; unmatched junction nucleotides: 16. The CDR3 consists of 15 residues. CDR3 nucleotide sequence: TGTGCCTGGGAAGGAGCGGGACGGGGGAGGTTTGAGCAGTTCTTC. This codes for CAWEGAGRGRFEQFF.

The chain recombines TRBV29-1 with TRBJ2-3, with TRBD2 matching 8 bases. CDR1 SQVTM and CDR2 ANQGSEA come from the germline V gene. CDR3 size: 15 residues. V lost 4 bases and J lost 4; bases outside the gene matches: 10. The CDR3: CSVAGGGRVSDTQYF. CDR3 bases: TGCAGCGTTGCGGGGGGGGGCAGGGTCTCAGATACGCAGTATTTT.

The chain joins TRBV7-2 to TRBJ2-1, with TRBD2 matching 7 bases. The CDR3 runs 14 residues. J gave up 9 bases and V 6 bases, and 11 bases lay outside the gene matches. CDR1 and CDR2 (germline): SGHTA, FQGNSA. CDR3 DNA: TGTGCCAGCAGACCCGGGACTAACACAAGTGAGCAGTTCTTC. This translates into CASRPGTNTSEQFF.

This clonotype was detected a few times. V usage is TRBV7-2 and J usage is TRBJ2-7; 8 nucleotides align to TRBD2. CDR1 SGHTA and CDR2 FQGNSA come from the germline V gene. The CDR3 loop spans 14 amino acids. After removal of 1 base from V and 6 bases from J, the junction contained 5 bases not matched to a gene. The CDR3 sequence: CASSLGGLAVEQYF. CDR3 nucleotides: TGTGCCAGCAGCTTAGGTGGACTAGCTGTCGAGCAGTACTTC.

This clonotype was recorded many times. The chain has TRBV12-3 or TRBV12-4 and TRBJ2-5; no clear D gene. V was shortened by 3 bases and J by 1 base, with 6 bases between the two germline ends. The CDR3 runs 13 residues. CDR3 protein: CASSFGLQETQYF. The CDR3 DNA follows: TGTGCCAGCAGTTTTGGCCTCCAAGAGACCCAGTACTTC.

V usage is TRBV5-1 and J usage is TRBJ1-1; D not resolved. CDR1 is SGHRS and CDR2 is YFSETQ in the germline V gene. V lost 4 bases and J 3 bases, leaving 10 bases between the germline ends. The CDR3 has 13 amino acids. As DNA, the CDR3 is TGCGCCAGCAGCCCCAACGGGGACACTGAAGCTTTCTTT. It is translated as CASSPNGDTEAFF.

The CDR3 region has the DNA TGTGCCAGCAGGAGGACAGGGGCCGAAGAGCAGTACTTC. This encodes CASRRTGAEEQYF. V usage is TRBV4-2 and J usage is TRBJ2-7, with 9 nucleotides matching TRBD1. Germline CDR1 LGHNA, CDR2 YNFKEQ. Unmatched junction bases numbered 7, after V lost 6 bases and J lost 7 bases. This CDR3 comprises 13 residues.

This clonotype was seen a handful of times. The chain uses TRBV4-2 and TRBJ2-2, with no clear D. The CDR3 spans 15 residues. CDR1 is LGHNA and CDR2 is YNFKEQ in the germline V gene. V dropped 1 base and J dropped 2 bases, with 8 bases sitting between them. CDR3 sequence reads: CASSQASDNTGELFF. The CDR3 coding sequence is TGTGCCAGCAGCCAAGCCTCAGATAACACCGGGGAGCTGTTTTTT.

This clonotype was seen a handful of times. The rearrangement joins TRBV20-1 to TRBJ1-5; no firm D call. Germline V gives CDR1 DFQATT, CDR2 SNEGSKA (reference sequence). This CDR3 comprises 14 residues. The germline V and J ends were trimmed by 2 bases and 0 bases, with 8 bases remaining between them. The CDR3 region is CSARRPVSNQPQHF. In DNA, the CDR3 is TGCAGTGCTAGAAGACCGGTTAGCAATCAGCCCCAGCATTTT.

The V and J genes are TRBV20-1 and TRBJ2-1, with TRBD1 matching over 7 bases. Germline lookup yields CDR1 DFQATT and CDR2 SNEGSKA (reference sequence). Trimming took 2 bases from V and 0 from J; bases not matched to a gene: 4. The CDR3 has 15 residues. The CDR3 loop is CSARQGVGSYNEQFF. The CDR3 DNA reads TGCAGTGCTAGACAGGGGGTCGGCTCCTACAATGAGCAGTTCTTC.

This clonotype came up once. This chain uses TRBV11-2 with TRBJ2-1; 11 bases agree with TRBD2. This CDR3 is 16 amino acids long. In germline, CDR1 is SGHAT, CDR2 FQNNGV. V lost 0 bases and J lost 7; bases outside the gene matches: 5. The CDR3 region has the DNA TGTGCCAGCAGCTTAGAACTAGCGGGGGCCTTGAATGAGCAGTTCTTC. It yields the protein CASSLELAGALNEQFF.

This clonotype showed up many times. The chain is built from TRBV5-1 and TRBJ2-2, with D perhaps matching TRBD1 (5 bases). Trimming left V 4 bases short and J 2 bases short, with 9 bases between. The CDR3 consists of 14 residues. Germline V gene lookup returns CDR1 SGHRS and CDR2 YFSETQ. The CDR3 region has the DNA TGCGCCAGCAGCCCCCAGGGTAACACCGGGGAGCTGTTTTTT. This sequence encodes CASSPQGNTGELFF.

This clonotype was picked up a small number of times. The rearrangement joins TRBV10-2 to TRBJ2-1; D is undetermined. This CDR3 is 11 amino acids long. V gave up 2 bases and J gave up 11 bases, with 7 bases separating them. Per germline, CDR1 WSHSY and CDR2 SAAADI. The CDR3 DNA sequence: TGCGCCAGCAGTGAGGGAACTCAGCAGTTCTTC. It is translated as CASSEGTQQFF.

The chain joins TRBV11-2 to TRBJ1-1; D might be TRBD1 (6 bases). The CDR3 sequence is 16 residues long. The germline V gene encodes CDR1 SGHAT and CDR2 FQNNGV. Trimming removed 2 bases at V and 1 base at J, with 14 bases between. CDR3 DNA: TGTGCCAGCAGCTTACAGGGGTTTTCGAAGAACACTGAAGCTTTCTTT. Its protein is CASSLQGFSKNTEAFF.

The rearrangement uses TRBV7-3 and TRBJ2-7; D is possibly TRBD1 or TRBD2 (5 bases each). The germline V and J ends were trimmed by 5 bases and 1 base, with 12 bases remaining between them. Germline V gene data show CDR1 as SGHTA and CDR2 as FQGTGA. The CDR3 spans 14 residues. The CDR3 DNA reads as TGTGCCAGCAGCCCCCGGGACGCTTCCTACGAGCAGTACTTC. It specifies CASSPRDASYEQYF.

The table lists this clonotype with a few counts. The J gene is TRBJ1-3, the V gene TRBV7-2; D call uncertain. The germline CDR1 and CDR2 sequences are SGHTA and FQGNSA. The CDR3 is 13 amino acids. V lost 1 base and J lost 8, with 9 bases in between. The CDR3, as DNA: TGTGCCAGCAGCTTAGACAGCTTCGACACCATATATTTT. Protein sequence: CASSLDSFDTIYF. The variable domain in full, completed from reference TRBV7-2 and TRBJ1-3, reads GAGVSQSPSNKVTEKGKDVELRCDPISGHTALYWYRQSLGQGLEFLIYFQGNSAPDKSGLPSDRFSAERTGGSVSTLTIQRTQQEDSAVYLCASSLDSFDTIYFGEGSWLTVV.

This chain joins TRBV30 and TRBJ2-2; 15 nucleotides match TRBD2. Germline CDR1 reads GTSNPN; CDR2 reads SVGIG (reference sequence). The CDR3 covers 15 residues. The junction had 5 bases not matched to a gene; V was cut back by 5 bases and J by 7 bases. CDR3 bases: TGTGCCTGGGTCGGGACTAGCGGGAGGAGCGGGGAGCTGTTTTTT. It codes for CAWVGTSGRSGELFF.

The rearrangement uses TRBV20-1 and TRBJ2-3; 9 bases are a match to TRBD2. Looked up from germline, CDR1 is DFQATT and CDR2 is SNEGSKA (reference sequence). CDR3 length equals 16 residues. After removal of 0 bases from V and 6 bases from J, the junction contained 10 bases not matched to a gene. The CDR3 coding sequence is TGCAGTGCTAGAGATTGGTTAAGCGGGAGGAGGGATACGCAGTATTTT. It encodes CSARDWLSGRRDTQYF.

This clonotype has at least ten counts. The rearrangement links TRBV29-1 to TRBJ1-1, with D unclear. Trimming left V 6 bases short and J 5 bases short, with 16 bases between. CDR1 SQVTM and CDR2 ANQGSEA come from the germline V gene. The CDR3 has 13 amino acids. The chain's CDR3 is CSVHPEGRTEAFF. The DNA for the CDR3 is TGCAGCGTCCACCCGGAGGGTCGGACTGAAGCTTTCTTT.

CDR3 sequence: CASSEPPVYNEQFF. CDR3 sequence (DNA): TGTGCCAGCAGTGAACCCCCAGTGTACAATGAGCAGTTCTTC. The rearrangement uses TRBV6-1 and TRBJ2-1; D unresolved. Germline-derived CDR1 and CDR2 are MNHNS and SASEGT. CDR3 size: 14 residues. The ends were cut back, 2 bases at V and 4 bases at J, with 9 bases in the middle.

In its sample, this clonotype was seen many times. The chain joins TRBV4-1 to TRBJ2-3, with TRBD2 matching over 9 bases. V trimming: 0 bases; J trimming: 2 bases; junction bases outside the gene matches: 12. The CDR3 has 19 residues. The germline V gene has CDR1 MGHRA and CDR2 YSYEKL. The CDR3 nucleotides are TGCGCCAGCAGCCAAGAGGGAAATTGGCCTAGCGGGGACACAGATACGCAGTATTTT. Amino acids: CASSQEGNWPSGDTDTQYF.

This clonotype was counted between two and nine times. This chain connects TRBV9 to TRBJ2-2; D not resolved. Germline V gene lookup returns CDR1 SGDLS and CDR2 YYNGEE. Trimming took 0 bases from V and 2 from J, leaving 8 bases between them. The CDR3 length is 15 residues. The chain's CDR3 is CASSVAGSNTGELFF. Written as DNA, the CDR3 is TGTGCCAGCAGCGTAGCCGGATCCAACACCGGGGAGCTGTTTTTT.

The rearrangement uses TRBV28 and TRBJ1-3, with D hard to call. The germline V and J ends were trimmed by 5 bases and 0 bases, with 20 bases remaining between them. This CDR3 spans 18 amino acids. The V gene's germline CDR1 is MDHEN and CDR2 SYDVKM. In nucleotides, the CDR3 is TGTGCCAGCAGTCCTCGGGGAGGGTCTACAATCTCTGGAAACACCATATATTTT. Protein: CASSPRGGSTISGNTIYF.

This clonotype was seen a few times. The chain links TRBV4-3 to TRBJ1-2; 8 nucleotides align to TRBD1. The CDR3 is made up of 16 amino acids. Germline assignment: CDR1 LGHNA and CDR2 YSLEER. V lost 0 bases to trimming and J lost 3 bases; unmatched junction nucleotides: 6. CDR3 region: CASSQEAMTGDYGYTF. Written as DNA, the CDR3 is TGCGCCAGCAGCCAAGAAGCGATGACAGGGGACTATGGCTACACCTTC.

About this clonotype: No DNA is shown, since the ends of the CDR3 on it are uncertain; the CDR3 is the one TCRdb lists. V gene TRBV7-5 combines with J gene TRBJ2-1; whether TRBD2, the table's D call, matches the DNA was not checked. TRBV7-5 corresponds to a pseudogene. The CDR3 comprises 19 residues, both ends counted. The CDR3 sequence is CISVPEACTNGRAPNEQFF.